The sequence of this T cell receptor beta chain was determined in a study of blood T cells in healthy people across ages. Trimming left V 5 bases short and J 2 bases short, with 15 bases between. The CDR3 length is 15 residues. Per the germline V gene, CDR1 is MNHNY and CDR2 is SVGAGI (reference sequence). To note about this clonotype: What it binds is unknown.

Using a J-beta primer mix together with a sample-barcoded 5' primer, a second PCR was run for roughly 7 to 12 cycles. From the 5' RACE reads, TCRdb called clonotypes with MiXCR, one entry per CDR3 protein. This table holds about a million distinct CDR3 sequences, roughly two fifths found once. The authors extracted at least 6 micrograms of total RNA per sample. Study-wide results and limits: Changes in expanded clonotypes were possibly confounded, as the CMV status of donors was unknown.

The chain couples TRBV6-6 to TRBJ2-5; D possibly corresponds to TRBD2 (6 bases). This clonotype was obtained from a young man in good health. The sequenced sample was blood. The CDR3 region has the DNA TGTGCCAGCAGTCCCAGGGTCGGGGGACAAGAGACCCAGTACTTC. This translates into CASSPRVGGQETQYF.